What follows are 6 T cell receptor beta chains derived from one specimen sequenced in a study of blood T cell repertoires in COVID-19. The method was immunoSEQ multiplex PCR; TCRdb's version includes in-frame clones alone and lacks a portion of them. The sample has about 240,000 clones, approximately 82% seen once. The specimen sequenced was peripheral blood. The source of these receptors is a man aged 30-40 years who had recovered from COVID-19.

This clone has only one observation. The chain combines TRBV14 with TRBJ2-3; perhaps TRBD1 as D (6 bases). Germline CDR1 SGHDN, CDR2 FVKESK. This CDR3 is built from 16 residues. V was cut by 0 bases and J by 6 bases, with 16 bases left in between. The DNA of the CDR3 is TGTGCCAGCAGCCAAGATGGGGCAGGGGCCCGGGATACGCAGTATTTT. This sequence encodes CASSQDGAGARDTQYF.

The J gene is TRBJ2-1, the V gene TRBV9; 11 bases match TRBD2. The germline V gene encodes CDR1 SGDLS and CDR2 YYNGEE. CDR3 length equals 23 residues. Unmatched junction bases numbered 24, after V lost 4 bases and J lost 0 bases. CDR3 residues: CASSLIPSGGPFSPKSSYNEQFF. The CDR3 bases are TGTGCCAGCAGCTTAATTCCTAGCGGGGGGCCCTTTAGCCCCAAAAGCTCCTACAATGAGCAGTTCTTC.

This chain uses TRBV7-3 with TRBJ2-1; 15 bases map to TRBD2. Germline CDR1 SGHTA, CDR2 FQGTGA. The ends lost 1 base at V and 1 base at J; junction bases unmatched: 8. The length of the CDR3 is 20 residues. For the CDR3, the DNA is TGTGCCAGCAGCTTAAACCCCGGACTAGCGGGGGGGTGGTCCTACAATGAGCAGTTCTTC. It is translated as CASSLNPGLAGGWSYNEQFF.

V is TRBV28 and J is TRBJ2-2; possibly TRBD1 for D (6 bases). This CDR3 has 16 residues. Looked up from germline, CDR1 is MDHEN and CDR2 is SYDVKM. Trimming removed 6 bases from V and 0 bases from J, with 14 bases in between. In DNA, the CDR3 is TGTGCCAGCAGGACTCGACAGGTCGCGAACACCGGGGAGCTGTTTTTT. It is translated as CASRTRQVANTGELFF.

The chain links TRBV3-1 (or the pseudogene TRBV3-2) to TRBJ2-3; D might be TRBD2 (5 bases). CDR3 length equals 14 residues. The V end lost 4 bases, the J end lost 2 bases, and 10 bases lay between the germline ends. Germline lookup yields CDR1 LGHDT and CDR2 YNNKEL (reference sequence). This CDR3 is CASSPSGVTDTQYF. The CDR3 DNA reads as TGTGCCAGCAGCCCCTCCGGGGTCACAGATACGCAGTATTTT.

The chain is built from TRBV6-1 and TRBJ1-2; possibly TRBD1 for D (5 bases). V lost 4 bases to trimming and J lost 5 bases, with 20 bases between them. Germline loops: CDR1 MNHNS, CDR2 SASEGT. The CDR3 runs 16 residues. CDR3 protein: CASSGVLGDGQYGYTF. The CDR3 DNA reads as TGTGCCAGCAGTGGGGTCCTGGGCGACGGACAATATGGCTACACCTTC.